This entry lists 25 T cell receptor beta chains sequenced from one sample in a study of T cell responses to AZD1222 COVID-19 vaccine. Generated by immunoSEQ multiplex PCR, the TCRdb table keeps only in-frame clones and is missing some. Here the sample spans more than 150,000 clones, 75% to 90% being singletons. The source was peripheral blood, collected on day 0 of AZD1222 vaccination. The source of these receptors is an adult in good health.

The chain employs TRBV5-1 and TRBJ1-3, with 9 bases lining up with TRBD1. CDR1 is SGHRS, CDR2 YFSETQ, per germline. The length of the CDR3 is 15 residues. The V and J ends lost 3 bases and 0 bases, in that order; junction bases with no gene match: 1. The CDR3 spells CASSWTGVSGNTIYF. Written as DNA, the CDR3 is TGCGCCAGCAGCTGGACAGGGGTCTCTGGAAACACCATATATTTT.

The genes are TRBV3-1 (or the pseudogene TRBV3-2) and TRBJ1-1, with D possibly being TRBD1 (5 bases). V lost 3 bases and J lost 4, with 18 bases in between. The CDR3 length is 16 residues. From germline, CDR1 is LGHDT and CDR2 YNNKEL (reference sequence). This CDR3 reads CASSQVSGIIPTEAFF. For the CDR3, the DNA is TGTGCCAGCAGCCAGGTGTCAGGGATTATCCCCACTGAAGCTTTCTTT.

This chain joins TRBV9 and TRBJ2-2; D is unclear. The CDR3 loop spans 13 amino acids. With 1 base removed from V and 6 bases from J, the gap between germline ends came to 7 bases. CDR1 SGDLS and CDR2 YYNGEE come from the germline V gene. CDR3 loop: CASSVPESGELFF. The CDR3 region has the DNA TGTGCCAGCAGCGTACCCGAGTCCGGGGAGCTGTTTTTT. Complete variable domain (other parts from reference TRBV9 and TRBJ2-2): DSGVTQTPKHLITATGQRVTLRCSPRSGDLSVYWYQQSLDQGLQFLIQYYNGEERAKGNILERFSAQQFPDLHSELNLSSLELGDSALYFCASSVPESGELFFGEGSRLTVL.

This clone was observed a single time. V and J are TRBV7-9 and TRBJ1-2; D perhaps matches TRBD1 (6 bases). Trimming cost V 8 bases and J 0 bases, with 16 bases left between them. There are 15 residues in the CDR3. Germline lookup yields CDR1 SEHNR and CDR2 FQNEAQ (reference sequence). The CDR3 bases are TGTGCCAGCGGCCCTTCTAGGGGGACTAACTATGGCTACACCTTC. It codes for CASGPSRGTNYGYTF. The variable domain in full, with the rest retrieved from reference TRBV7-9 and TRBJ1-2, is DTGVSQNPRHKITKRGQNVTFRCDPISEHNRLYWYRQTLGQGPEFLTYFQNEAQLEKSRLLSDRFSAERPKGSFSTLEIQRTEQGDSAMYLCASGPSRGTNYGYTFGSGTRLTVV.

V and J are TRBV7-9 and TRBJ1-2; 9 nucleotides align to TRBD1. The V gene end was trimmed by 4 bases and the J gene end by 8 bases; junction bases not matched to a gene: 11. The CDR3 consists of 15 residues. Germline V gives CDR1 SEHNR, CDR2 FQNEAQ (reference sequence). The CDR3 DNA reads TGTGCCAGCAGCTCCCGAGGACAGGGGCCCTTAGGCTACACCTTC. Its translation is CASSSRGQGPLGYTF.

This chain links TRBV30 with TRBJ2-2, with D uncertain. This CDR3 region has 13 residues. V was cut by 3 bases and J by 5 bases, with 10 bases left in between. Germline CDR1 reads GTSNPN; CDR2 reads SVGIG (reference sequence). The CDR3 loop is CAWRGWETGELFF. CDR3 nucleotides: TGTGCCTGGAGGGGTTGGGAAACCGGGGAGCTGTTTTTT.

This clone was observed once. The chain recombines TRBV28 with TRBJ2-5, with D possibly TRBD2 on 7 matching bases. Germline CDR1 is MDHEN and CDR2 is SYDVKM. The CDR3 extends over 15 amino acids. The germline V and J ends were trimmed by 2 bases and 4 bases, with 14 bases remaining between them. The CDR3 DNA follows: TGTGCCAGCAGTTTAGGCGGGGGCCGGGGAGAGACCCAGTACTTC. The encoded protein is CASSLGGGRGETQYF.

The chain combines TRBV5-1 with TRBJ2-5, with TRBD2 as a possible D gene (5 bases). The CDR3 consists of 17 residues. Trimming stripped 0 bases from V and 4 bases from J, with 19 bases between. Germline-derived CDR1 and CDR2 are SGHRS and YFSETQ. The CDR3 sequence: CASSLGRSNAKGETQYF. The DNA of the CDR3 is TGCGCCAGCAGCTTGGGGAGGTCTAACGCAAAAGGAGAGACCCAGTACTTC.

The gene calls are TRBV6-5 and TRBJ1-6; D gene unclear. CDR3 size: 15 residues. Trimming left V 0 bases short and J 5 bases short, with 8 bases between. Germline V gene lookup returns CDR1 MNHEY and CDR2 SVGAGI. Here the CDR3 reads CASSYSDRHNSPLHF. DNA of the CDR3: TGTGCCAGCAGTTACTCCGACCGGCATAATTCACCCCTCCACTTT.

This clone was found once. The chain employs TRBV2 and TRBJ1-3; D may be TRBD1 (5 bases). V lost 4 bases to trimming and J lost 4 bases, with 5 bases between them. Germline lookup yields CDR1 SNHLY and CDR2 FYNNEI. The CDR3 covers 12 residues. As DNA, the CDR3 is TGTGCCAGCAGTGGACAGGGAAACACCATATATTTT. Translation: CASSGQGNTIYF.

V and J are TRBV6-5 and TRBJ2-7, with D possibly being TRBD2 (6 bases). Germline assignment: CDR1 MNHEY and CDR2 SVGAGI. The CDR3 is made up of 12 amino acids. Trimming stripped 10 bases from V and 3 bases from J, with 13 bases between. The CDR3 coding sequence is TGTGCCACCTTTAGCGGACTCTACGAGCAGTACTTC. Translation gives CATFSGLYEQYF.

This chain connects TRBV4-3 to TRBJ2-5; D possibly corresponds to TRBD2 (7 bases). Germline CDR1 is LGHNA and CDR2 is YSLEER. The CDR3 totals 15 residues. The germline V and J ends were trimmed by 0 bases and 5 bases, with 13 bases remaining between them. DNA for the CDR3: TGCGCCAGCAGCCAAGATTGGGGAGGGGGTGAGACCCAGTACTTC. Translation: CASSQDWGGGETQYF.

The chain joins TRBV27 to TRBJ1-2; 7 bases fit TRBD1. Per germline, CDR1 MNHEY and CDR2 SMNVEV (reference sequence). The trim removed 2 bases at V and 6 bases at J, leaving 3 bases unmatched. The CDR3 is made up of 13 amino acids. The CDR3 DNA reads as TGTGCCAGCAGTTTAGACAGGGTTAATGGCTACACCTTC. Its protein product is CASSLDRVNGYTF.

A single count supports this clone. The gene calls are TRBV3-1 (or the pseudogene TRBV3-2) and TRBJ2-7; a possible D gene is TRBD1 (5 bases). Germline loops: CDR1 LGHDT, CDR2 YNNKEL (reference sequence). Deletions cut 4 bases from V and 3 bases from J, with 19 bases between. This CDR3 region has 16 residues. The CDR3 protein is CASSRTGGVFDYEQYF. In nucleotides, the CDR3 is TGTGCCAGCAGCCGAACAGGTGGGGTTTTTGACTACGAGCAGTACTTC.

The chain couples TRBV5-1 to TRBJ1-4, with D unclear. The germline V gene has CDR1 SGHRS and CDR2 YFSETQ. The V end was cut by 2 bases, the J end by 5 bases, with 10 bases between. The CDR3 length is 14 residues. CDR3 in DNA: TGCGCCAGCAGCTTCGAAGGAACCAATGAAAAACTGTTTTTT. Its protein product is CASSFEGTNEKLFF.

This clone turned up a few times. The rearrangement joins TRBV7-2 to TRBJ2-7, with 10 bases lining up with TRBD1. Trimming took 5 bases from V and 7 from J; bases not matched to a gene: 17. This CDR3 region has 17 residues. The germline V gene has CDR1 SGHTA and CDR2 FQGNSA. The CDR3 loop is CASSARRPTGGAGEQYF. Here the CDR3 DNA reads TGTGCCAGCAGCGCCCGGCGACCGACAGGGGGCGCGGGGGAGCAGTACTTC.

The gene calls are TRBV15 and TRBJ2-7, with a tentative D call TRBD1 (6 bases). V was trimmed by 2 bases and J by 2 bases, leaving 13 bases between them. The CDR3 loop spans 15 amino acids. Germline CDR1 is LNHNV and CDR2 is YYDKDF (reference sequence). As DNA, the CDR3 is TGTGCCACCAGCAGACAGACAGGACCAACCTACGAGCAGTACTTC. Translating it yields CATSRQTGPTYEQYF.

The chain carries TRBV30 and TRBJ1-3, with unresolved D. The CDR3 loop spans 15 amino acids. Germline loops: CDR1 GTSNPN, CDR2 SVGIG (reference sequence). The ends were cut back, 7 bases at V and 0 bases at J, with 16 bases in the middle. The CDR3: CAFNRDAGSGNTIYF. In DNA form, the CDR3 reads TGTGCCTTCAACCGCGATGCGGGCTCTGGAAACACCATATATTTT.

The V and J genes are TRBV9 and TRBJ2-3; D might be TRBD2 (7 bases). V was trimmed by 0 bases and J by 1 base, leaving 18 bases between them. This CDR3 contains 18 residues. Germline lookup yields CDR1 SGDLS and CDR2 YYNGEE. The CDR3, as DNA: TGTGCCAGCAGCGTAGATGCGGGGGCCCTCACCCGCACAGATACGCAGTATTTT. This translates into CASSVDAGALTRTDTQYF.

V gene TRBV7-9 combines with J gene TRBJ1-2; D is uncertain. Germline-derived CDR1 and CDR2 are SEHNR and FQNEAQ (reference sequence). The CDR3 runs to 14 residues. Trimming removed 1 base from V and 2 bases from J, with 8 bases in between. The DNA of the CDR3 is TGTGCCAGCAGCTTAGGTTCTGGGAACTATGGCTACACCTTC. It is translated as CASSLGSGNYGYTF.

The sample holds one count of this clone. This chain connects TRBV13 to TRBJ2-4, with 8 bases identical to TRBD2. CDR3 length: 15 amino acids. V dropped 1 base and J dropped 6; count of bases not matched to a gene: 5. Germline V gene sequence: CDR1 PRHDT, CDR2 FYEKMQ (reference sequence). CDR3 sequence reads: CASSLVALAGNIQYF. The CDR3 DNA sequence: TGTGCCAGCAGCTTAGTGGCTCTAGCGGGAAACATTCAGTACTTC.

CDR3 DNA sequence: TGTGCCAGCAGCGCCTACGACAGAACCTACGAGCAGTACTTC. Its translation is CASSAYDRTYEQYF. J is TRBJ2-7 and V is TRBV6-5; TRBD1 might be the D (5 bases). CDR3 size: 14 residues. Trimming stripped 6 bases from V and 2 bases from J, with 14 bases between. Per germline, CDR1 MNHEY and CDR2 SVGAGI.

The rearrangement joins TRBV7-9 to TRBJ2-3, with D perhaps matching TRBD1 (5 bases). V lost 5 bases to trimming and J lost 0 bases, with 18 bases between them. This CDR3 contains 17 residues. CDR1 is SEHNR, CDR2 FQNEAQ, per germline (reference sequence). CDR3 sequence reads: CASSPQWGRESTDTQYF. The CDR3 DNA is TGTGCCAGCAGCCCCCAGTGGGGCAGGGAAAGCACAGATACGCAGTATTTT. Together with reference TRBV7-9 and TRBJ2-3, the CDR3 gives the full variable domain: DTGVSQNPRHKITKRGQNVTFRCDPISEHNRLYWYRQTLGQGPEFLTYFQNEAQLEKSRLLSDRFSAERPKGSFSTLEIQRTEQGDSAMYLCASSPQWGRESTDTQYFGPGTRLTVL.

The CDR3 sequence: CASSSGQGGGGHQPQHF. CDR3 DNA: TGTGCCAGCAGCTCGGGACAGGGAGGTGGAGGGCATCAGCCCCAGCATTTT. This rearrangement joins TRBV7-9 to TRBJ1-5; 9 nucleotides line up with TRBD1. V gave up 4 bases and J gave up 5 bases; unmatched junction bases: 12. The germline gives CDR1 SEHNR, CDR2 FQNEAQ (reference sequence). This CDR3 is 17 amino acids long.

The CDR3, as DNA: TGCAGCGCCGGGACAGGGGGCCTCTACGAGCAGTACTTC. Translation gives CSAGTGGLYEQYF. The J gene is TRBJ2-7, the V gene TRBV29-1; the match to TRBD1 covers 12 bases. Losses at the gene ends were 7 bases for V and 3 bases for J; bases not matched to a gene: 4. The CDR3 runs to 13 residues. Germline-derived CDR1 and CDR2 are SQVTM and ANQGSEA.